The 29 T cell receptor beta chains presented below share a single source sample, sequenced in a study of OX40 agonist ivuxolimab in advanced cancers. Some clones are missing from TCRdb's copy, which holds only in-frame ones; the method was immunoSEQ multiplex PCR. This sample has roughly 34,000 clones, with over 75% found just once. Sequencing was performed on CD4+ or CD8+ T cells sorted from blood, taken in a trial of the OX40 agonist ivuxolimab. These receptors were obtained from an adult with an advanced solid tumor such as melanoma, head and neck, liver or kidney cancer.

The V gene is TRBV28, the J gene TRBJ1-2; D is ambiguous. CDR1 and CDR2 (germline): MDHEN, SYDVKM. The CDR3 contains 13 residues. V was pared by 6 bases and J by 8 bases, with 16 bases between. CDR3 DNA sequence: TGTGCCAGCAGCACCTTAGGGTTGGGCGGCTACACCTTC. Amino acids: CASSTLGLGGYTF.

V usage is TRBV5-1 and J usage is TRBJ1-4, with 8 bases fitting TRBD1. The CDR3 runs 16 residues. V dropped 0 bases and J dropped 7; count of bases not matched to a gene: 8. Germline V gene data show CDR1 as SGHRS and CDR2 as YFSETQ. In nucleotides, the CDR3 is TGCGCCAGCAGCTTGGGTACCAGGGGGCAGGGTGAAAAACTGTTTTTT. Translation: CASSLGTRGQGEKLFF.

CDR3 DNA: TGTGCCAGCAGCTTTTATGCTGAGACACTTAATGAAAAACTGTTTTTT. Protein: CASSFYAETLNEKLFF. The chain carries TRBV11-2 and TRBJ1-4; the D is unclear. Germline V gene data show CDR1 as SGHAT and CDR2 as FQNNGV. The CDR3 runs to 16 residues. V lost 3 bases and J lost 4, with 15 bases in between. The full variable domain, rest sourced from reference TRBV11-2 and TRBJ1-4, is EAGVAQSPRYKIIEKRQSVAFWCNPISGHATLYWYQQILGQGPKLLIQFQNNGVVDDSQLPKDRFSAERLKGVDSTLKIQPAKLEDSAVYLCASSFYAETLNEKLFFGSGTQLSVL.

The V call is TRBV19, the J call TRBJ1-2; D uncertain. CDR3 length: 17 amino acids. V lost 3 bases and J lost 1, with 18 bases in between. Germline V lookup: CDR1 LNHDA, CDR2 SQIVND (reference sequence). CDR3 residues: CASSMGGQYLYNYGYTF. The CDR3 DNA is TGTGCCAGTAGTATGGGAGGGCAGTACCTCTATAACTATGGCTACACCTTC.

This chain uses TRBV30 with TRBJ1-1; unclear D gene. The CDR3 totals 11 residues. Germline V CDR1 and CDR2: GTSNPN, SVGIG (reference sequence). V was shortened by 4 bases and J by 7 bases, with 10 bases between the two germline ends. DNA for the CDR3: TGTGCCTGGATAGGATATTATGAAGCTTTCTTT. Translating it yields CAWIGYYEAFF.

The chain links TRBV5-1 to TRBJ1-1; 8 nucleotides match TRBD1. This CDR3 is 14 amino acids long. The V gene end was trimmed by 4 bases and the J gene end by 7 bases; junction bases not matched to a gene: 9. Germline V gives CDR1 SGHRS, CDR2 YFSETQ. Here the CDR3 reads CASSMGQDGIEAFF. Written as DNA, the CDR3 is TGCGCCAGCAGCATGGGACAGGATGGGATTGAAGCTTTCTTT.

In its sample, this clone was seen once. The chain recombines TRBV19 with TRBJ2-1; 16 bases agree with TRBD2. Germline CDR1 reads LNHDA; CDR2 reads SQIVND (reference sequence). V shed 5 bases and J 12 bases; nucleotides not matched to a gene: 10. This CDR3 contains 16 residues. Here the CDR3 reads CASSATGTSGGASQFF. The CDR3 bases are TGTGCCAGTAGTGCGACCGGGACTAGCGGGGGGGCTTCGCAGTTCTTC.

The genes are TRBV6-1 and TRBJ1-1; 7 bases are a match to TRBD1. CDR3 length: 13 residues. Germline V gene data show CDR1 as MNHNS and CDR2 as SASEGT. Trimming took 2 bases from V and 5 from J; bases not matched to a gene: 2. The CDR3 here is CASSEQGGTEAFF. The CDR3 coding sequence is TGTGCCAGCAGTGAACAGGGGGGAACTGAAGCTTTCTTT.

The V call is TRBV5-1, the J call TRBJ2-2, with 7 bases fitting TRBD1. The CDR3 is 15 residues long. The V gene's germline CDR1 is SGHRS and CDR2 YFSETQ. The ends lost 4 bases at V and 7 bases at J; junction bases unmatched: 10. This CDR3 is CASSRTAGGLGELFF. In nucleotides, the CDR3 is TGCGCCAGCAGCCGGACAGCAGGGGGTCTCGGGGAGCTGTTTTTT.

This CDR3 reads CASSEGFSYEQYF. Here the CDR3 DNA reads TGTGCCAGTAGTGAGGGGTTCTCCTACGAGCAGTACTTC. V is TRBV19 and J is TRBJ2-5; D may match TRBD1 or TRBD2 (5 bases each). The J call may be faulty, since TRBJ2-7 better matches the DNA end. CDR1 is LNHDA, CDR2 SQIVND, per germline (reference sequence). The CDR3 totals 13 residues.

This chain joins TRBV28 and TRBJ1-5; 9 positions match TRBD1. With 1 base clipped from V and 3 bases from J, the junction kept 1 base outside the gene matches. There are 15 residues in the CDR3. Germline V lookup: CDR1 MDHEN, CDR2 SYDVKM. The CDR3 DNA is TGTGCCAGCAGTTTATACAGGGGGCCCAATCAGCCCCAGCATTTT. Protein sequence: CASSLYRGPNQPQHF.

The chain links TRBV10-2 to TRBJ2-7, with a possible D match to TRBD1 (5 bases). Germline V gene data show CDR1 as WSHSY and CDR2 as SAAADI. The CDR3 sequence is 15 residues long. Trimming removed 1 base at V and 5 bases at J, with 15 bases between. CDR3 amino acids: CASSELGQKLDEQYF. In DNA, the CDR3 is TGCGCCAGCAGTGAGTTGGGGCAGAAGCTCGACGAGCAGTACTTC.

The chain employs TRBV6-1 and TRBJ2-2; D gene unclear. Trimming left V 4 bases short and J 4 bases short, with 7 bases between. Germline V lookup: CDR1 MNHNS, CDR2 SASEGT. The CDR3 consists of 13 residues. The CDR3 sequence: CASSVRITGELFF. For the CDR3, the DNA is TGTGCCAGCAGTGTACGGATCACCGGGGAGCTGTTTTTT.

CDR3 sequence: CASRDGQGGRTEAFF. The CDR3 DNA reads TGTGCCAGCAGAGACGGACAGGGGGGGCGCACTGAAGCTTTCTTT. The gene calls are TRBV6-5 and TRBJ1-1, with 10 bases identical to TRBD1. Germline CDR1 reads MNHEY; CDR2 reads SVGAGI. V trimming: 6 bases; J trimming: 4 bases; junction bases outside the gene matches: 8. The CDR3 covers 15 residues.

The genes are TRBV28 and TRBJ2-7; 9 positions agree with TRBD1. J was trimmed by 4 bases and V by 11 bases; bases with no gene match: 3. The CDR3 covers 11 residues. Germline V lookup: CDR1 MDHEN, CDR2 SYDVKM. This chain's CDR3 is CASDRGYEQYF. CDR3 in DNA: TGTGCCTCGGACAGGGGTTACGAGCAGTACTTC.

In DNA, the CDR3 is TGTGCCAGCAGGAGGACAGGGAATGAAAAACTGTTTTTT. Translating gives CASRRTGNEKLFF. The rearrangement links TRBV6-1 to TRBJ1-4, with TRBD1 identical over 8 bases. Per germline, CDR1 MNHNS and CDR2 SASEGT. V gave up 6 bases and J gave up 5 bases; unmatched junction bases: 2. The CDR3 spans 13 residues.

The genes are TRBV28 and TRBJ2-5, with 10 bases lining up with TRBD1. The trim removed 5 bases at V and 4 bases at J, leaving 7 bases unmatched. Per the germline V gene, CDR1 is MDHEN and CDR2 is SYDVKM. The CDR3 totals 15 residues. The CDR3 is CASSPWTGGGETQYF. The CDR3 coding sequence is TGTGCCAGCAGTCCCTGGACAGGGGGTGGAGAGACCCAGTACTTC.

The rearrangement uses TRBV5-6 and TRBJ1-1, with D possibly being TRBD1 (6 bases). Germline values: CDR1 SGHDT, CDR2 YYEEEE. The CDR3 is 14 amino acids. Trimming removed 2 bases at V and 6 bases at J, with 14 bases between. The CDR3 protein is CASSFINREAEAFF. The CDR3 coding sequence is TGTGCCAGCAGCTTCATTAACAGGGAGGCTGAAGCTTTCTTT.

The chain joins TRBV6-1 to TRBJ1-6; 7 bases map to TRBD1. This CDR3 has 16 residues. Germline V gene lookup returns CDR1 MNHNS and CDR2 SASEGT. The ends lost 4 bases at V and 9 bases at J; junction bases unmatched: 12. This CDR3 reads CASSASTGQLGSPLHF. The DNA for the CDR3 is TGTGCCAGCAGTGCGTCGACAGGGCAGTTGGGTTCACCCCTCCACTTT.

This clone has only a few counts. The J gene is TRBJ2-7, the V gene TRBV11-3; no firm D call. CDR1 and CDR2 from the germline V gene are SGHNT and YENEEA. This CDR3 is 13 amino acids long. V lost 5 bases and J 7 bases, leaving 15 bases between the germline ends. CDR3 in amino acids: CASSPGRVEEQYF. CDR3 coding DNA: TGTGCCAGCAGCCCCGGTCGCGTGGAGGAGCAGTACTTC.

This clone has only a few counts. This sequence joins TRBV14 and TRBJ2-1, with 10 bases identical to TRBD2. CDR3 length: 17 amino acids. J gave up 2 bases and V 0 bases, and 4 bases lay outside the gene matches. The germline CDR1 and CDR2 sequences are SGHDN and FVKESK. The CDR3 DNA sequence: TGTGCCAGCAGCCAAGATCAGACTAGCGGGCCCTACAATGAGCAGTTCTTC. Protein: CASSQDQTSGPYNEQFF.

The V and J genes are TRBV2 and TRBJ1-3, with D possibly matching TRBD1 (6 bases). Germline CDR1 reads SNHLY; CDR2 reads FYNNEI. The CDR3 contains 15 residues. The V end lost 1 base, the J end lost 4 bases, and 11 bases lay between the germline ends. This CDR3 is CASSEGTASGNTIYF. The CDR3 DNA follows: TGTGCCAGCAGTGAAGGGACAGCCTCGGGAAACACCATATATTTT.

The chain links TRBV7-9 to TRBJ1-1; 10 positions agree with TRBD1. Germline loops: CDR1 SEHNR, CDR2 FQNEAQ (reference sequence). V gave up 1 base and J gave up 9 bases; unmatched junction bases: 11. The CDR3 loop spans 16 amino acids. CDR3 amino acids: CASSLGEWTGGFKAFF. The CDR3, as DNA: TGTGCCAGCAGCTTAGGAGAATGGACAGGGGGGTTTAAAGCTTTCTTT.

This chain uses TRBV5-1 with TRBJ1-2, with 11 bases aligning to TRBD1. This CDR3 spans 15 amino acids. J lost 2 bases, V lost 4 bases, and 4 bases had no gene match. The V gene's germline CDR1 is SGHRS and CDR2 YFSETQ. CDR3 in DNA: TGCGCCAGCAGCACCGGGACAGGGGGGAACTATGGCTACACCTTC. It codes for CASSTGTGGNYGYTF.

This sequence joins TRBV4-2 and TRBJ2-2; TRBD2 is a possible D gene (6 bases). This CDR3 has 14 amino acids. Germline V gives CDR1 LGHNA, CDR2 YNFKEQ. Trimming took off 3 bases at V and 8 bases at J, with 13 bases between the two ends. The CDR3: CASSQGLSPGELFF. The CDR3 coding sequence is TGTGCCAGCAGCCAGGGACTCAGCCCTGGGGAGCTGTTTTTT.

The V call is TRBV7-3, the J call TRBJ1-4, with D uncertain. The CDR3 spans 13 residues. Looked up from germline, CDR1 is SGHTA and CDR2 is FQGTGA. Trimming removed 6 bases at V and 3 bases at J, with 8 bases between. The CDR3: CASSRRANEKLFF. Here the CDR3 DNA reads TGTGCCAGCAGTAGACGAGCTAATGAAAAACTGTTTTTT. Together with reference TRBV7-3 and TRBJ1-4, the CDR3 gives the full variable domain: GAGVSQTPSNKVTEKGKYVELRCDPISGHTALYWYRQSLGQGPEFLIYFQGTGAADDSGLPNDRFFAVRPEGSVSTLKIQRTERGDSAVYLCASSRRANEKLFFGSGTQLSVL.

A note on this clone: At one boundary the junction diverges from the germline segment, which might be a read error. The chain recombines TRBV7-2 with TRBJ2-2; D might be TRBD1 (5 bases). The CDR3 totals 17 residues. Germline V gene lookup returns CDR1 SGHTA and CDR2 FQGNSA. CDR3 DNA sequence: TGTGCCAGCAGTTTAGATTTCGACAGCGCGAACACCGGGGAGCTGTTTTTT. Translated: CASSLDFDSANTGELFF.

V and J are TRBV19 and TRBJ1-3; D unresolved. Per germline, CDR1 LNHDA and CDR2 SQIVND (reference sequence). V gave up 0 bases and J gave up 0 bases, with 6 bases separating them. This CDR3 is 15 amino acids long. The DNA of the CDR3 is TGTGCCAGTAGTATAGAGGGATTCTCTGGAAACACCATATATTTT. This sequence encodes CASSIEGFSGNTIYF.

The chain joins TRBV2 to TRBJ2-3; 12 positions agree with TRBD1. After removal of 6 bases from V and 4 bases from J, the junction contained 2 bases not matched to a gene. Looked up from germline, CDR1 is SNHLY and CDR2 is FYNNEI. The CDR3 runs 14 residues. DNA of the CDR3: TGTGCCAGCAGGGGGACAGGGGGCGCAGATACGCAGTATTTT. Translated, it gives CASRGTGGADTQYF. The full variable domain, in which reference TRBV2 and TRBJ2-3 provide the parts outside the CDR3, is EPEVTQTPSHQVTQMGQEVILRCVPISNHLYFYWYRQILGQKVEFLVSFYNNEISEKSEIFDDQFSVERPDGSNFTLKIRSTKLEDSAMYFCASRGTGGADTQYFGPGTRLTVL.